The present T cell receptor beta chain was sequenced within a study of Ad26.COV2.S vaccination and SARS-CoV-2 variants. Study details: Donor participated within the Ad26.COV2.S arm of the COV1001 trial. Ad26.COV2.S was injected intramuscularly once or twice, 56 days apart. Whole-study results and caveats: Individuals receiving vaccine had higher spike-specific TCR breadth than placebo recipients did.

Regarding treatment: some 20 received Ad26.COV2.S at low or high dose, single or two shots; about 5 received placebo; per-sample allocation not given. Material that was analyzed had been drawn on day 63 after the first vaccine or placebo injection. The CDR3 covers 16 residues. V was cut by 0 bases and J by 0 bases, with 9 bases left in between. Germline CDR1 reads LGHNA; CDR2 reads YSLEER. TCRdb keeps only in-frame clones here, not all; method: immunoSEQ multiplex PCR. The sample holds hundreds of thousands of clones, roughly nine tenths seen once. This clone occurred a few times. Antigen: not known. The genes are TRBV4-3 and TRBJ1-3; no reliable D call. Source: peripheral blood, taken in a trial of Ad26.COV2.S vaccine versus placebo. The receptor comes from a person between 18 and 59 years old who received the Ad26.COV2.S COVID-19 vaccine or a placebo. CDR3 residues: CASSQDRGGSGNTIYF. CDR3 DNA: TGCGCCAGCAGCCAAGATCGGGGTGGCTCTGGAAACACCATATATTTT.